The sequence of this T cell receptor (beta chain) was determined in a study of blood T cell repertoires in COVID-19. With 0 bases removed from V and 3 bases from J, the gap between germline ends came to 9 bases. Per the germline V gene, CDR1 is ENHRY and CDR2 is SYGVKD. This CDR3 comprises 14 residues. TCRdb keeps only in-frame clones here, not all; method: immunoSEQ multiplex PCR. The profile covers 150,000 or so clones, with 92% appearing a single time and about 4.8% taken by the ten largest. The sample was peripheral blood. The chain joins TRBV10-3 to TRBJ2-7, with D hard to call. The TCR comes from a young man with COVID-19, enrolled during active disease. CDR3 DNA: TGTGCCATCAGTGAGTCGACTCTTCGCTACGAGCAGTACTTC. This codes for CAISESTLRYEQYF.